This TCR beta chain was profiled in a study of blood T cell repertoires in COVID-19. Data came from immunoSEQ multiplex PCR; TCRdb stores just in-frame clones and leaves some out. The data contain over 90,000 clones, around 90% of them singletons. V was clipped by 4 bases and J by 3 bases; unmatched bases: 4. In germline, CDR1 is MNHEY, CDR2 SMNVEV (reference sequence). The CDR3 is 15 amino acids. What was sequenced was peripheral blood. The receptor was derived from a woman aged 70 to 79 with acute or convalescent COVID-19. The chain recombines TRBV27 with TRBJ2-2, with 8 bases that match TRBD2. CDR3 amino acids: CASSSLAGYTGELFF. CDR3 DNA: TGTGCCAGCAGTTCGTTAGCGGGATACACCGGGGAGCTGTTTTTT.